This is a list of T cell receptor beta chains from one sample in a study of PD-1 blockade in mismatch repair-deficient tumors. The assay was immunoSEQ multiplex PCR, and TCRdb's table has in-frame clones only and misses some. Among roughly 120,000 clones listed, about 90% were seen once. The sequencing here drew on peripheral blood, taken about 17 months after starting pembrolizumab. The receptors stem from an adult with mismatch repair-deficient cancer. Each CDR3 is given with its conserved first and last residue. The D gene is left open where the match is weak. Clone size is given for some rows only: seen once, a few or many times, or a class if the clone is expanded.

clone_size,cdr3_length,v_call,j_call,d_call,cdr3_nt,cdr3_aa
-,16,TRBV14,TRBJ1-1,-,TGTGCCAGCAGCCCGCCGGCGAAGGGGGTGAACACTGAAGCTTTCTTT,CASSPPAKGVNTEAFF
-,16,TRBV7-9,TRBJ2-3,TRBD1,TGTGCCAGCAGCTTAGGCGAAAGGGGGCATGCAGATACGCAGTATTTT,CASSLGERGHADTQYF
-,14,TRBV4-1,TRBJ2-7,-,TGCGCCAGCAGCCCGGTGGGATCTTCCTACGAGCAGTACTTC,CASSPVGSSYEQYF
-,18,TRBV28,TRBJ2-6,TRBD2,TGTGCCAGCAGAACGGGACTAGCGGGAGGTAGTGGGGCCAACGTCCTGACTTTC,CASRTGLAGGSGANVLTF
-,13,TRBV4-1,TRBJ1-2,-,TGCGCCAGCAGCCAGATGGACAGCTATGGCTACACCTTC,CASSQMDSYGYTF
-,14,TRBV5-5,TRBJ1-5,-,TGTGCCAGCAGCTTGGGTGGAGGCAATCAGCCCCAGCATTTT,CASSLGGGNQPQHF
-,15,TRBV5-1,TRBJ2-2,-,TGCGCCAGCAGCTTGGCCCCCAGGGCCACCGGGGAGCTGTTTTTT,CASSLAPRATGELFF
-,15,TRBV27,TRBJ1-1,TRBD1,TGTGCCAGCAGTAAACGGACAGGGGGCGAATTCGAGGATTTCTTT,CASSKRTGGEFEDFF
-,15,TRBV28,TRBJ2-7,TRBD2,TGTGCCAGCAGTTATCAGAGCGGGAGGTTACACGAGCAGTACTTC,CASSYQSGRLHEQYF
once,16,TRBV21-1,TRBJ1-3,-,TGTGCCAGCAGCCCGAGGGACGGTCCCCGGGGAAACACCATATATTTT,CASSPRDGPRGNTIYF
-,16,TRBV25-1,TRBJ2-1,-,TGTGCCAGCAGTGAATCGGGACCAAGGGGGGGAGATGAGCAGTTCTTC,CASSESGPRGGDEQFF
-,15,TRBV9,TRBJ2-3,-,TGTGCCAGCAGCGTAGAGGGTTCCAGCACAGATACGCAGTATTTT,CASSVEGSSTDTQYF
once,17,TRBV19,TRBJ2-7,TRBD1,TGTGCCAGTAGTACCGGGACAGGGGAGGCAGGGGCCTACGAGCAGTACTTC,CASSTGTGEAGAYEQYF
-,14,TRBV7-9,TRBJ2-7,-,TGTGCCAGCAGTCCAACCTCCGGTCTCTACGAGCAGTACTTC,CASSPTSGLYEQYF
-,15,TRBV6-5,TRBJ2-7,-,TGTGCCAGCAGTCTTCAGGCGGGATGGAGGTACGAGCAGTACTTC,CASSLQAGWRYEQYF
-,21,TRBV21-1,TRBJ2-7,-,TGTGCCAGCAGCAAACCGATCTCCCCGGGACTAGCGGGAGAGGGCTCCTACGAGCAGTACTTC,CASSKPISPGLAGEGSYEQYF
-,15,TRBV7-2,TRBJ2-7,TRBD2,TGTGCCAGCAGCTCCGTTAGCGGGGCTTCCTACGAGCAGTACTTC,CASSSVSGASYEQYF
-,13,TRBV5-8,TRBJ1-2,-,TGTGCCAGCAGCTTGCTCCAAGGAAGGGGCTACACCTTC,CASSLLQGRGYTF
-,15,TRBV28,TRBJ2-7,-,TGTGCCAGCAGTTTCGCAGCGGTCCCCACCTACGAGCAGTACTTC,CASSFAAVPTYEQYF
-,18,TRBV4-1,TRBJ2-7,TRBD2,TGCGCCAGCAGCCCTCAATGGACGGATCTAGCGGGAAGTTACGAGCAGTACTTC,CASSPQWTDLAGSYEQYF
-,20,TRBV9,TRBJ2-3,TRBD2,TGTGCCAGCAGCCCACAATGGGGAACTAGCGGGAGGAACCGCACAGATACGCAGTATTTT,CASSPQWGTSGRNRTDTQYF
once,17,TRBV9,TRBJ2-1,-,TGTGCCAGCAGCGTATCTACAGGCCCAAGCTCCTACAATGAGCAGTTCTTC,CASSVSTGPSSYNEQFF